The text below deals with one T cell receptor (beta chain). The germline gives CDR1 SGHTA, CDR2 FQGNSA. V shed 7 bases, J shed 0 bases, and the junction held 8 bases outside the gene matches. The CDR3 contains 16 residues. The PCR made use of 60 Vbeta and 13 Jbeta primers. Data came from immunoSEQ multiplex PCR; TCRdb stores just in-frame clones and leaves some out. This sample has about 47,000 clones, with approximately 68% found just once. These data belong to a study of cytomegalovirus exposure and HLA in healthy donors. V is TRBV7-2 and J is TRBJ1-5; the match to TRBD1 covers 8 bases. This receptor was identified in a man aged 30-40 years in good health and CMV-seronegative. The sample comprised PBMCs. CDR3 residues: CASTRTGTNSNQPQHF. Here the CDR3 DNA reads TGTGCCAGCACCCGGACAGGGACTAATAGCAATCAGCCCCAGCATTTT.